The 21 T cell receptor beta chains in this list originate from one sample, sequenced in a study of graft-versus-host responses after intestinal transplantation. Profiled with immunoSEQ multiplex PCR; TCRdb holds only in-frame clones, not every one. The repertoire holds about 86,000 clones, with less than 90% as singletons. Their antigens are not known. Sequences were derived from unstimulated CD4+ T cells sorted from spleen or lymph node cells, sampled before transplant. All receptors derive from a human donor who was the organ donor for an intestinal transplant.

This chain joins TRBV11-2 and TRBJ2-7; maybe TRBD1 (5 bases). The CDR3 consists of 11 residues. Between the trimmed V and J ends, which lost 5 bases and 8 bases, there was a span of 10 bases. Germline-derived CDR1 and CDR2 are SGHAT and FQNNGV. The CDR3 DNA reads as TGTGCCAGCAGCCTAGGACACCAGCAGTACTTC. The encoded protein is CASSLGHQQYF.

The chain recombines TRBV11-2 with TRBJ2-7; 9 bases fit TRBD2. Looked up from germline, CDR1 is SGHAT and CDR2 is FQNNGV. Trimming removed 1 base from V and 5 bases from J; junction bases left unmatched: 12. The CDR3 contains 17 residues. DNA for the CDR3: TGTGCCAGCAGCTTAGGGTTGGGTCTAGCGGGAAGACACGAGCAGTACTTC. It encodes CASSLGLGLAGRHEQYF. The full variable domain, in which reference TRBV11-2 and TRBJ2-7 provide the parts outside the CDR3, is EAGVAQSPRYKIIEKRQSVAFWCNPISGHATLYWYQQILGQGPKLLIQFQNNGVVDDSQLPKDRFSAERLKGVDSTLKIQPAKLEDSAVYLCASSLGLGLAGRHEQYFGPGTRLTVT.

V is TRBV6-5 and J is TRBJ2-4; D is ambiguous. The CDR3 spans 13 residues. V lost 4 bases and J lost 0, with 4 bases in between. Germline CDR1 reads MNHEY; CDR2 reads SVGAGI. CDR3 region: CASSSLAKNIQYF. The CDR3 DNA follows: TGTGCCAGCAGTTCTTTAGCCAAAAACATTCAGTACTTC.

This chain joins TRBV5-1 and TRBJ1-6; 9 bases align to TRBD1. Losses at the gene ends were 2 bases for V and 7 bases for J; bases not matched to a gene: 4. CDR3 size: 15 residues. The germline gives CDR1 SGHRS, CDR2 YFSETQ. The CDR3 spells CASSLSGTGNSPLHF. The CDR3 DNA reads TGCGCCAGCAGCTTATCCGGGACAGGGAATTCACCCCTCCACTTT. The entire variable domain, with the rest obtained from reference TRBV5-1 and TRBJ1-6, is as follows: KAGVTQTPRYLIKTRGQQVTLSCSPISGHRSVSWYQQTPGQGLQFLFEYFSETQRNKGNFPGRFSGRQFSNSRSEMNVSTLELGDSALYLCASSLSGTGNSPLHFGNGTRLTVT.

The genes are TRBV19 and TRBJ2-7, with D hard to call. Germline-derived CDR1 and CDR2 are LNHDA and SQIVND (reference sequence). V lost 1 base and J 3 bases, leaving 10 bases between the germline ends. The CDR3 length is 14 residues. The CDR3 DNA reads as TGTGCCAGTAGTATAGCGGCCAGACACTACGAGCAGTACTTC. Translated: CASSIAARHYEQYF.

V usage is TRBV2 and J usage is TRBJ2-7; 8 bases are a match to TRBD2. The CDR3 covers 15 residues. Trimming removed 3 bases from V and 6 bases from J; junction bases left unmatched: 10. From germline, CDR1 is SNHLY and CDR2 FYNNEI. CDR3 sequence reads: CASSENSGGASEQYF. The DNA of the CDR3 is TGTGCCAGCAGTGAGAACTCCGGGGGGGCTAGCGAGCAGTACTTC. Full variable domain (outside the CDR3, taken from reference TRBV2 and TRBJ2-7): EPEVTQTPSHQVTQMGQEVILRCVPISNHLYFYWYRQILGQKVEFLVSFYNNEISEKSEIFDDQFSVERPDGSNFTLKIRSTKLEDSAMYFCASSENSGGASEQYFGPGTRLTVT.

CDR3: CAWTGIPKDGYTF. The CDR3 region has the DNA TGTGCCTGGACGGGGATTCCAAAAGATGGCTACACCTTC. The chain couples TRBV30 to TRBJ1-2; D unclear. CDR3 length equals 13 residues. Trimming pared 4 bases from V and 6 bases from J, leaving 15 bases between. Germline CDR1 GTSNPN, CDR2 SVGIG (reference sequence). Looking up the rest from reference TRBV30 and TRBJ1-2 gives the full variable domain: SQTIHQWPATLVQPVGSPLSLECTVEGTSNPNLYWYRQAAGRGLQLLFYSVGIGQISSEVPQNLSASRPQDRQFILSSKKLLLSDSGFYLCAWTGIPKDGYTFGSGTRLTVV.

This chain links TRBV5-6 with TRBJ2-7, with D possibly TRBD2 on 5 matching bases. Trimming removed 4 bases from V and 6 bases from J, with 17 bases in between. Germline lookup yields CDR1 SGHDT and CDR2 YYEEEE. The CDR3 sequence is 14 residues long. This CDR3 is CASSGWTDGGEQYF. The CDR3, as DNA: TGTGCCAGCAGCGGCTGGACGGATGGAGGCGAGCAGTACTTC.

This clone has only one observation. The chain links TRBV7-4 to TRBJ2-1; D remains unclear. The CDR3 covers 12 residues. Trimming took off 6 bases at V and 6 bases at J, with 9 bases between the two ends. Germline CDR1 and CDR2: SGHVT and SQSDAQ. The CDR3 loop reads CASRHSSNEQFF. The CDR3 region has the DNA TGTGCCAGCAGACACAGCAGCAATGAGCAGTTCTTC.

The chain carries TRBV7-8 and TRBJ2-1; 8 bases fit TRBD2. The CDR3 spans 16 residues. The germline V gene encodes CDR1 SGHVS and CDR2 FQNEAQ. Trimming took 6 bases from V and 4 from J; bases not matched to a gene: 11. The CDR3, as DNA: TGTGCCAGCAGTTCCCGGAGGGTAGCGGGGTACAATGAGCAGTTCTTC. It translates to CASSSRRVAGYNEQFF.

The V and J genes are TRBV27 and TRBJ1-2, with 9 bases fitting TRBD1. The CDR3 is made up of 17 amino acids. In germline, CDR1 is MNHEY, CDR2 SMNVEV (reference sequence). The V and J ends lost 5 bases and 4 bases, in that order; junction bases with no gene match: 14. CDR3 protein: CASSPRTGAALLYGYTF. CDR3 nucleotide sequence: TGTGCCAGCAGTCCCCGGACAGGGGCCGCATTACTCTATGGCTACACCTTC.

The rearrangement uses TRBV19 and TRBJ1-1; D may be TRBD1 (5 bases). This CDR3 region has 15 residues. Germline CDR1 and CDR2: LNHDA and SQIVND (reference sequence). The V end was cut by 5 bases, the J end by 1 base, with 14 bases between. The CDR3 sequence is CASSRGGRKNTEAFF. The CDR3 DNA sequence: TGTGCCAGTAGTCGGGGGGGGAGGAAGAACACTGAAGCTTTCTTT.

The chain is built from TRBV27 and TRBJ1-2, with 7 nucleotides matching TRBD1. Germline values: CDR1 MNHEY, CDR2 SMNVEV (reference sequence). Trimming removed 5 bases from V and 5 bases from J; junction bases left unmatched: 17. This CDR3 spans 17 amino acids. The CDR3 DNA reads TGTGCCAGCAGTCCGGGGGACCTGACAGGGCACCTTTATGGCTACACCTTC. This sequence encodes CASSPGDLTGHLYGYTF.

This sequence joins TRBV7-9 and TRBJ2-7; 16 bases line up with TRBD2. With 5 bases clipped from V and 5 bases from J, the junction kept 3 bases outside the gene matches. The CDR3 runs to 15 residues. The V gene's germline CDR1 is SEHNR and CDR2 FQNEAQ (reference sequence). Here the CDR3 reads CASSPGTSGRDEQYF. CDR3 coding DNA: TGTGCCAGCAGCCCGGGGACTAGCGGGAGGGACGAGCAGTACTTC.

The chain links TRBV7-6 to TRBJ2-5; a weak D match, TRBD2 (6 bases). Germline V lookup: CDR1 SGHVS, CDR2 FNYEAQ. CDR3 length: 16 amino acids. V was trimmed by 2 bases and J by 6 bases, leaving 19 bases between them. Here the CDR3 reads CASSLHGSRRAKTQYF. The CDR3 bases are TGTGCCAGCAGCTTACACGGGAGTAGGAGGGCAAAGACCCAGTACTTC.

The DNA of the CDR3 is TGTGCCAGCAGTGCCGGCTCGGTCCCGGGATACAATGAGCAGTTCTTC. It is translated as CASSAGSVPGYNEQFF. The chain links TRBV6-1 to TRBJ2-1, with D possibly matching TRBD2 (5 bases). V was trimmed by 4 bases and J by 4 bases, leaving 17 bases between them. CDR3 length: 16 residues. Germline CDR1 MNHNS, CDR2 SASEGT.

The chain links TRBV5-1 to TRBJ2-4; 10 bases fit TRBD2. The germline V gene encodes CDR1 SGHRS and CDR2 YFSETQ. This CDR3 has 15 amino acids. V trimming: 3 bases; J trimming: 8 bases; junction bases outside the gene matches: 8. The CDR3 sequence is CASSSTSGEGDIQYF. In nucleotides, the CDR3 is TGCGCCAGCAGCTCCACTAGCGGGGAGGGAGACATTCAGTACTTC.

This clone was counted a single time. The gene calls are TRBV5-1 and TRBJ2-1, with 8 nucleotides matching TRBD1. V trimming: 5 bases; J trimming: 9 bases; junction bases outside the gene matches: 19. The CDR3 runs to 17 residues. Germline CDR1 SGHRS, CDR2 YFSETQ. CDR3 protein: CASSTDRGSWEWPEQFF. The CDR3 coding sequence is TGCGCCAGCAGTACCGACAGGGGTTCATGGGAGTGGCCTGAGCAGTTCTTC. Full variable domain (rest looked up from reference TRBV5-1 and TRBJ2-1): KAGVTQTPRYLIKTRGQQVTLSCSPISGHRSVSWYQQTPGQGLQFLFEYFSETQRNKGNFPGRFSGRQFSNSRSEMNVSTLELGDSALYLCASSTDRGSWEWPEQFFGPGTRLTVL.

CDR3 DNA: TGTGCCTTCCGAGGGCTACCCCCTCCGTTAGATACGCAGTATTTT. Its translation: CAFRGLPPPLDTQYF. The chain has TRBV6-4 and TRBJ2-3, with TRBD2 as a possible D gene (5 bases). The CDR3 runs to 15 residues. Per germline, CDR1 MRHNA and CDR2 SNTAGT. Trimming left V 11 bases short and J 5 bases short, with 23 bases between.

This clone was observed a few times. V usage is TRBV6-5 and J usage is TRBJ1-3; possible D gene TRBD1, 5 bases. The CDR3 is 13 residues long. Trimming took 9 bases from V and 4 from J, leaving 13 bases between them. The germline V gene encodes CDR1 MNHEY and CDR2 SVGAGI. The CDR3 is CASARGLGNTIYF. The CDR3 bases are TGTGCCAGTGCACGGGGGTTGGGAAACACCATATATTTT.

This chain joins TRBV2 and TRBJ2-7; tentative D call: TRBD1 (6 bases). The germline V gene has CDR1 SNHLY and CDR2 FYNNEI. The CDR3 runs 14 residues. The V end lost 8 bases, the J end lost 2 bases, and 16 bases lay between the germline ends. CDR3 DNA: TGTGCCAGCGGTGCGAGACAGGATGCCTACGAGCAGTACTTC. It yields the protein CASGARQDAYEQYF. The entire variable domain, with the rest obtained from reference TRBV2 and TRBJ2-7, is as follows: EPEVTQTPSHQVTQMGQEVILRCVPISNHLYFYWYRQILGQKVEFLVSFYNNEISEKSEIFDDQFSVERPDGSNFTLKIRSTKLEDSAMYFCASGARQDAYEQYFGPGTRLTVT.